The 5 T cell receptor beta chains below all came from one sample that was sequenced in a study of T cells in Graves' hyperthyroidism and ophthalmopathy. The investigators amplified TCR beta CDR3 regions from RNA transcripts. HTBI primers were the set used in a first-round RT-PCR of the TCR CDR3. TCRdb redid the calling of the multiplex PCR reads with MiXCR, one entry per CDR3 protein. The sample shows nearly 600,000 distinct CDR3 sequences, 14% of them seen only once. The material sequenced was blood. Receptors originate from a woman under 30 with Graves' ophthalmopathy.

This clonotype occurred many times. V gene TRBV28 combines with J gene TRBJ2-4, with D maybe TRBD2 (6 bases). V lost 6 bases and J 8 bases, leaving 17 bases between the germline ends. The CDR3 contains 14 residues. In germline, CDR1 is MDHEN, CDR2 SYDVKM. The CDR3 sequence is CASSGGVARDIQYF. CDR3 DNA: TGTGCCAGCAGCGGCGGGGTAGCCAGGGACATTCAGTACTTC. The full variable domain, with the rest looked up from reference TRBV28 and TRBJ2-4, is DVKVTQSSRYLVKRTGEKVFLECVQDMDHENMFWYRQDPGLGLRLIYFSYDVKMKEKGDIPEGYSVSREKKERFSLILESASTNQTSMYLCASSGGVARDIQYFGAGTRLSVL.

The chain couples TRBV20-1 to TRBJ1-2, with 8 bases lining up with TRBD1. With V trimmed by 4 bases and J by 8 bases, 6 bases remained unmatched. This CDR3 is 12 amino acids long. Germline V CDR1 and CDR2: DFQATT, SNEGSKA (reference sequence). The CDR3 DNA reads TGCAGTGCTACCGACAGGGGCGACGGCTACACCTTC. The encoded protein is CSATDRGDGYTF.

This clonotype was seen repeatedly, ten times or more. V and J are TRBV19 and TRBJ2-3; D not resolved. This CDR3 is built from 15 residues. V was clipped by 3 bases and J by 1 base, with 11 bases between them. Germline CDR1 reads LNHDA; CDR2 reads SQIVND (reference sequence). The CDR3 region has the DNA TGTGCCAGTAGTATCGTCGGTACCGGCACAGATACGCAGTATTTT. The encoded protein is CASSIVGTGTDTQYF.

The V call is TRBV2, the J call TRBJ2-2, with D tentatively TRBD1 (6 bases). This CDR3 has 14 amino acids. In germline, CDR1 is SNHLY, CDR2 FYNNEI. Trimming pared 6 bases from V and 3 bases from J, leaving 11 bases between. The CDR3: CASRQGEHTGELFF. The CDR3 DNA is TGTGCCAGCAGACAGGGTGAACACACCGGGGAGCTGTTTTTT.

In its sample, this clonotype was seen many times. The chain is built from TRBV18 and TRBJ1-1; tentative D call: TRBD1 (6 bases). Trimming stripped 0 bases from V and 0 bases from J, with 11 bases between. CDR1 KGHSH and CDR2 LQKENI come from the germline V gene. The CDR3 has 16 residues. The chain's CDR3 is CASSPPSGTLNTEAFF. The CDR3 nucleotides are TGTGCCAGCTCACCACCGTCCGGGACATTGAACACTGAAGCTTTCTTT. Looking up the rest from reference TRBV18 and TRBJ1-1 gives the full variable domain: NAGVMQNPRHLVRRRGQEARLRCSPMKGHSHVYWYRQLPEEGLKFMVYLQKENIIDESGMPKERFSAEFPKEGPSILRIQQVVRGDSAAYFCASSPPSGTLNTEAFFGQGTRLTVV.